The TCR beta chain described here comes from a study of T-cell memory formation after mild COVID-19. Germline loops: CDR1 SGHRS, CDR2 YFSETQ. V gave up 3 bases and J gave up 1 base, with 13 bases separating them. The CDR3 loop spans 16 amino acids. 5'RACE, which relied on constant-segment primers, yielded TCR alpha and TCR beta cDNA libraries carrying sample barcodes and UMIs. A single record per CDR3 protein comes from TCRdb applying MiXCR to the 5' RACE reads. The data contain about 180,000 distinct CDR3 sequences, about 18% of them seen just once; the ten biggest clones take up under 4.5%. Study-wide results and caveats: There were some responding clones in pre-infection memory, which suggested that cross-reactive memory had joined.

This clonotype occurred many times. Its specificity is unknown. Source material: PBMCs or a T cell subset sorted from them (not recorded which). The TCR comes from a man between 18 and 29 years old who had mild COVID-19 (a few samples of this study predate the infection). Cell type and time point are not known. The chain combines TRBV5-1 with TRBJ2-2, with D perhaps TRBD2 (6 bases). The CDR3 is CASSSGRTMNTGELFF. In DNA, the CDR3 is TGCGCCAGCAGCTCCGGACGGACTATGAACACCGGGGAGCTGTTTTTT.